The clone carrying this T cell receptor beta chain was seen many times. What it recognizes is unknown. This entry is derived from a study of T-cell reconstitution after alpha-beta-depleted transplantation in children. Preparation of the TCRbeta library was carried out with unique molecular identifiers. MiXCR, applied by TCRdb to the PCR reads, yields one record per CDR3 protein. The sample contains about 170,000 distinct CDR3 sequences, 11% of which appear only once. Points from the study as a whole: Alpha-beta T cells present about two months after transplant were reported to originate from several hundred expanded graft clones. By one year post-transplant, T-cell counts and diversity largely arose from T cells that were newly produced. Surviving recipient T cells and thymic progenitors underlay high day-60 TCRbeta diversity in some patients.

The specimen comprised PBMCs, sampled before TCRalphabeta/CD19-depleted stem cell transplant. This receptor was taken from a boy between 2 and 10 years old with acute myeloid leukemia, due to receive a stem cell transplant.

The DNA for the CDR3 is TGTGCCAGCAGCGATACAACCACCGGGGAGCTGTTTTTT. Encoded protein: CASSDTTTGELFF. The J gene is TRBJ2-2, the V gene TRBV11-2; unclear D gene. V was pared by 5 bases and J by 4 bases, with 8 bases between. The CDR3 consists of 13 residues. CDR1 and CDR2 (germline): SGHAT, FQNNGV.